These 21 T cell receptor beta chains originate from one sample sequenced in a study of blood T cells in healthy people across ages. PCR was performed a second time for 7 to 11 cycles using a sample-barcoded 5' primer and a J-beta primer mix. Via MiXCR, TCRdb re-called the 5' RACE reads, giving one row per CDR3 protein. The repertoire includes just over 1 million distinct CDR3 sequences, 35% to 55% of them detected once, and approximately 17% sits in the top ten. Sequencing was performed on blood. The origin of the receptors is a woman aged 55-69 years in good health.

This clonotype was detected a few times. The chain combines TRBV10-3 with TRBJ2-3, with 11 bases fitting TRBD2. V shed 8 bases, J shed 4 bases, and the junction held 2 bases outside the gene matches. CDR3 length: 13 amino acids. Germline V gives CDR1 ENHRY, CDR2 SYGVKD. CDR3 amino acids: CAILAGGADTQYF. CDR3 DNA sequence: TGTGCCATCCTAGCGGGAGGTGCAGATACGCAGTATTTT.

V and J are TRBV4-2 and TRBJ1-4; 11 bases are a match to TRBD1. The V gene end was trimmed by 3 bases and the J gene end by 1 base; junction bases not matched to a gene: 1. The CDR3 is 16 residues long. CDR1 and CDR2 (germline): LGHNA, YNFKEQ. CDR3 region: CASSQDRGRTNEKLFF. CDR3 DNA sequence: TGTGCCAGCAGCCAGGACAGGGGGCGAACTAATGAAAAACTGTTTTTT.

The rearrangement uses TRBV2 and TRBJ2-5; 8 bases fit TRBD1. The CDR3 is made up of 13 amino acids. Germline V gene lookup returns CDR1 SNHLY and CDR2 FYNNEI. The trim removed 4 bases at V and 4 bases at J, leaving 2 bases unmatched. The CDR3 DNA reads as TGTGCCAGCAGTGGACAGGGGATAGAGACCCAGTACTTC. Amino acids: CASSGQGIETQYF.

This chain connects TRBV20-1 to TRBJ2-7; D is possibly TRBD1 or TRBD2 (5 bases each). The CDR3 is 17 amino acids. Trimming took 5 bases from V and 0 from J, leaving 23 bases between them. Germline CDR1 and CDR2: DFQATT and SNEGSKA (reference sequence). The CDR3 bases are TGCAGTGCTTCCGGGACCTGGGGTGAGGAAAGCTCCTACGAGCAGTACTTC. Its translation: CSASGTWGEESSYEQYF.

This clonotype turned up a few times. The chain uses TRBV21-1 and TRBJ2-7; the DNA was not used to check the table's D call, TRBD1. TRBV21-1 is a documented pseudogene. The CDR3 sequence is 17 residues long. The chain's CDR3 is CASSIITGLGRSYEQYF. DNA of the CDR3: TGTGCCAGCAGCATCATCACAGGGCTAGGCCGATCCTACGAGCAGTACTTC.

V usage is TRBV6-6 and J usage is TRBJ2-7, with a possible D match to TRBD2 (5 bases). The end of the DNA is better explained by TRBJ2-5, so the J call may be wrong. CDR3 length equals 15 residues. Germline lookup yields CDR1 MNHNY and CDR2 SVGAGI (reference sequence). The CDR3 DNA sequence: TGTGCCAGCAGTTACGGCGTCAGAGAGGGAGAGACCCAGTACTTC. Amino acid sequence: CASSYGVREGETQYF.

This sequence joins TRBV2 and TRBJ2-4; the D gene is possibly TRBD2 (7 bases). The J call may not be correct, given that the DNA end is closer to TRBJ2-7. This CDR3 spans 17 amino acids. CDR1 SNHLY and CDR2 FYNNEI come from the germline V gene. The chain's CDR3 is CASSDDPSRGAPYEQYF. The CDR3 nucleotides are TGTGCCAGCAGTGACGACCCGAGCCGGGGGGCCCCCTACGAGCAGTACTTC.

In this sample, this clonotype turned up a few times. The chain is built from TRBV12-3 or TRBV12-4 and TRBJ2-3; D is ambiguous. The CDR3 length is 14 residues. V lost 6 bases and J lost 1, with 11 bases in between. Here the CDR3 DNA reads TGTGCCAGCAGGAAGCATGGAGGCACAGATACGCAGTATTTT. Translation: CASRKHGGTDTQYF.

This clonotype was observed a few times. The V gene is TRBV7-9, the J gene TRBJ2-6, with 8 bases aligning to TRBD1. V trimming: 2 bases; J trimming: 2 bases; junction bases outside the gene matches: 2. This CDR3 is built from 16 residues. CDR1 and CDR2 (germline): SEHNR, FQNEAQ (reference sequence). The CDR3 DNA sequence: TGTGCCAGCAGCTTAAAGACAGGGGCTGGGGCCAACGTCCTGACTTTC. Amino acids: CASSLKTGAGANVLTF. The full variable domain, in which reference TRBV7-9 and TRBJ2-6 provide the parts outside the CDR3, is DTGVSQNPRHKITKRGQNVTFRCDPISEHNRLYWYRQTLGQGPEFLTYFQNEAQLEKSRLLSDRFSAERPKGSFSTLEIQRTEQGDSAMYLCASSLKTGAGANVLTFGAGSRLTVL.

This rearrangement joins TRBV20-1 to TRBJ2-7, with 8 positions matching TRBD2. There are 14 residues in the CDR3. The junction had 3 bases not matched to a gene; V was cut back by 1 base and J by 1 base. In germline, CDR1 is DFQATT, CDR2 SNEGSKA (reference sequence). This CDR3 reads CSARVPSGSYEQYF. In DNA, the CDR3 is TGCAGTGCTAGAGTCCCTAGCGGGTCCTACGAGCAGTACTTC.

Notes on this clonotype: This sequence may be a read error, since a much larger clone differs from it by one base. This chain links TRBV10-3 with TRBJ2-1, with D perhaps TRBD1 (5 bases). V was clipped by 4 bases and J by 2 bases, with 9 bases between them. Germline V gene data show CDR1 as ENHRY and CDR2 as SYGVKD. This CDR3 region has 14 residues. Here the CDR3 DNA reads TGTGCCATCAGTGGGATAGGGGCCTACAATGAGCAGTTCTTC. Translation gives CAISGIGAYNEQFF.

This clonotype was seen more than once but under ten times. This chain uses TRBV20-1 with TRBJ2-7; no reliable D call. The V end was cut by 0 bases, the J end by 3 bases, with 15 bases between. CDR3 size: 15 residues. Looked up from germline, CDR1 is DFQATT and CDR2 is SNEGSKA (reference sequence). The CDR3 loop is CSARDGRFGVYEQYF. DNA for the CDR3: TGCAGTGCTAGAGATGGGCGGTTTGGGGTCTACGAGCAGTACTTC.

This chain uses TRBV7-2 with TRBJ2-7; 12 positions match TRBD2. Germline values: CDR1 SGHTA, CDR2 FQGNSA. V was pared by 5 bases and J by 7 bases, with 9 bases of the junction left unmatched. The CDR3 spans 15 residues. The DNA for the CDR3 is TGTGCCAGCAGCATGACTAGCGGGAGTATCAATGAGCAGTACTTC. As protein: CASSMTSGSINEQYF.

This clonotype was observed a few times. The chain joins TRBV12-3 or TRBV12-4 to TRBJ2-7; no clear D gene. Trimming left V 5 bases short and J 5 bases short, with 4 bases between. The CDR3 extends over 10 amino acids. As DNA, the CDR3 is TGTGCCAGCAGTGAGGACGAGCAGTACTTC. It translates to CASSEDEQYF.

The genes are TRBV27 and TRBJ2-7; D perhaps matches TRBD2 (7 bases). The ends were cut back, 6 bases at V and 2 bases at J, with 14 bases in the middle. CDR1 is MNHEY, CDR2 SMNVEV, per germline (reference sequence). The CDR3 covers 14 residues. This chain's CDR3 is CASSEGGFTYEQYF. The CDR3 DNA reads TGTGCCAGCAGCGAGGGGGGGTTCACCTACGAGCAGTACTTC.

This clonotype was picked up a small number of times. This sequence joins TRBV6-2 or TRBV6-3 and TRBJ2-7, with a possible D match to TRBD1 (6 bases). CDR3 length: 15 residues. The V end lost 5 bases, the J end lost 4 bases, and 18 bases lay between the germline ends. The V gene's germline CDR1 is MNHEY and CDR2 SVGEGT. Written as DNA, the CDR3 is TGTGCCAGCAGTCAGGCCAGGGCAGGGGAGTACGAGCAGTACTTC. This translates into CASSQARAGEYEQYF.

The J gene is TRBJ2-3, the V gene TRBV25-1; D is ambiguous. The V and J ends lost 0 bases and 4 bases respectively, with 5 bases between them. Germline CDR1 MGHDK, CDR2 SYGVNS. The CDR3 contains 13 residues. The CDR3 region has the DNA TGTGCCAGCAGTGAATATAGGGCAGATACGCAGTATTTT. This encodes CASSEYRADTQYF.

CDR3 protein: CASSPFQTSGRYEQYF. For the CDR3, the DNA is TGTGCCAGCAGCCCCTTCCAGACTAGCGGCCGCTACGAGCAGTACTTC. This chain links TRBV7-2 with TRBJ2-7; 9 bases are a match to TRBD2. The CDR3 is made up of 16 amino acids. Germline V gives CDR1 SGHTA, CDR2 FQGNSA. The junction had 11 bases not matched to a gene; V was cut back by 5 bases and J by 3 bases.

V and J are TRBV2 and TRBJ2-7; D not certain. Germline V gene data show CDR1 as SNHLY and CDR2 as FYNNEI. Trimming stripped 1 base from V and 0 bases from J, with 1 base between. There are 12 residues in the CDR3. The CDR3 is CASSEVSYEQYF. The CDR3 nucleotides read TGTGCCAGCAGTGAAGTCTCCTACGAGCAGTACTTC.

In nucleotides, the CDR3 is TGTGCCACCAGTCGGGACGGGATCTACGAGCAGTACTTC. It encodes CATSRDGIYEQYF. The chain couples TRBV15 to TRBJ2-7; the D gene could be TRBD1 or TRBD2 (5 bases each). CDR1 is LNHNV and CDR2 is YYDKDF in the germline V gene (reference sequence). The V gene lost 6 bases and the J gene lost 3 bases, with 12 bases spanning the gap. There are 13 residues in the CDR3.

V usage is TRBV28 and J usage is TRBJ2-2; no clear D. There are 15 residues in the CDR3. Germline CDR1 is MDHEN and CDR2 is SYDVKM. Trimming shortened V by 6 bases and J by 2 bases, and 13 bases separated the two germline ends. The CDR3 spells CASRPTASNTGELFF. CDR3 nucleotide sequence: TGTGCCAGCAGACCTACAGCAAGCAACACCGGGGAGCTGTTTTTT.